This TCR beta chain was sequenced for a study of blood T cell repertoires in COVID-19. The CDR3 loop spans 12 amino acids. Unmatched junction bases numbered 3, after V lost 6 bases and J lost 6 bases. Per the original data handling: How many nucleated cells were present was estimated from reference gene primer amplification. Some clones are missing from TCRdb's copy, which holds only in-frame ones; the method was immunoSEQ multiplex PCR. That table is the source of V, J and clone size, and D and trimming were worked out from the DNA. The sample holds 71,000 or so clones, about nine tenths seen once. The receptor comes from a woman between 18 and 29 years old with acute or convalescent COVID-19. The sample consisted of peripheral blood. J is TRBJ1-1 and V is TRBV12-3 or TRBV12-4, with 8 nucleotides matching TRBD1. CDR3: CASRQQGAEAFF. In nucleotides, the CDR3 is TGTGCCAGCAGGCAACAGGGGGCTGAAGCTTTCTTT.